Following are 8 T cell receptor beta chains from one sample sequenced in a study of shared clonotypes between healthy human individuals. Naivety among CD8 cells was defined by CD45RO negativity and positive CCR7 selection, thereby excluding terminally differentiated effector memory CD45RA+ cells. Sequencing was performed with immunoSEQ multiplex PCR; in TCRdb, only in-frame clones are kept and a portion is missing. Among roughly 590,000 clones, nearly 97% were seen once, and the ten largest hold 0.11%. Source material: naive CD8+ T cells sorted from blood. These receptors originate from a woman aged 25 to 39 in good health.

The chain uses TRBV6-5 and TRBJ2-7, with D perhaps matching TRBD1 or TRBD2 (5 bases each). This CDR3 has 15 residues. V was pared by 7 bases and J by 1 base, with 17 bases between. Germline V CDR1 and CDR2: MNHEY, SVGAGI. The CDR3: CASTLSGDVSYEQYF. CDR3 in DNA: TGTGCCAGCACCCTTAGTGGGGACGTATCCTACGAGCAGTACTTC.

The genes are TRBV28 and TRBJ2-3; TRBD2 matches 13 bases. Looked up from germline, CDR1 is MDHEN and CDR2 is SYDVKM. The CDR3 contains 19 residues. V gave up 6 bases and J gave up 1 base; unmatched junction bases: 13. The CDR3 sequence is CASSGILAGGPGGTDTQYF. The CDR3 DNA reads TGTGCCAGCAGCGGAATACTAGCGGGAGGGCCGGGAGGCACAGATACGCAGTATTTT.

The rearrangement links TRBV27 to TRBJ1-1, with a tentative D call TRBD1 (5 bases). Trimming removed 9 bases from V and 5 bases from J, with 19 bases in between. The CDR3 contains 14 residues. Germline assignment: CDR1 MNHEY and CDR2 SMNVEV (reference sequence). The CDR3 protein is CASGATTGGTEAFF. CDR3 DNA: TGTGCCAGTGGGGCGACCACGGGGGGGACTGAAGCTTTCTTT.

The chain couples TRBV27 to TRBJ2-7, with 11 bases fitting TRBD2. The trim removed 0 bases at V and 8 bases at J, leaving 6 bases unmatched. CDR3 length equals 15 residues. Germline V gene data show CDR1 as MNHEY and CDR2 as SMNVEV (reference sequence). CDR3: CASSLSTSGKVKQYF. The DNA of the CDR3 is TGTGCCAGCAGTTTATCGACTAGCGGGAAGGTGAAGCAGTACTTC.

The rearrangement uses TRBV6-1 and TRBJ2-7, with D uncertain. The V end lost 1 base, the J end lost 2 bases, and 9 bases lay between the germline ends. CDR1 and CDR2 from the germline V gene are MNHNS and SASEGT. The CDR3 runs 14 residues. The CDR3 nucleotides read TGTGCCAGCAGTGAAGGAATGGGTCCCTACGAGCAGTACTTC. Amino acid sequence: CASSEGMGPYEQYF.

The V and J genes are TRBV5-1 and TRBJ1-1, with 7 bases that match TRBD1. J lost 6 bases, V lost 4 bases, and 6 bases had no gene match. The CDR3 loop spans 13 amino acids. Per the germline V gene, CDR1 is SGHRS and CDR2 is YFSETQ. The CDR3, as DNA: TGCGCCAGCAGCGGGACAGATTCGCCTGAAGCTTTCTTT. Its translation is CASSGTDSPEAFF.

This chain connects TRBV11-2 to TRBJ2-7; D call uncertain. Germline-derived CDR1 and CDR2 are SGHAT and FQNNGV. V shed 1 base and J shed 1 base, with 8 bases lying between them. The CDR3 runs to 14 residues. CDR3 in amino acids: CASSLGLWSYEQYF. The DNA for the CDR3 is TGTGCCAGCAGCTTAGGCCTGTGGTCCTACGAGCAGTACTTC.

The gene calls are TRBV7-8 and TRBJ1-2; D gene ambiguous. V was shortened by 1 base and J by 10 bases, with 13 bases between the two germline ends. The CDR3 length is 13 residues. Germline V lookup: CDR1 SGHVS, CDR2 FQNEAQ. CDR3 nucleotide sequence: TGTGCCAGCAGCTTAGTTCCAGGCCGTTCCTACACCTTC. This codes for CASSLVPGRSYTF.